This T cell receptor beta chain was sequenced for a study of pediatric ulcerative colitis. The CDR3 length is 14 residues. Germline CDR1 reads LGHNA; CDR2 reads YNFKEQ. V lost 1 base and J 2 bases, leaving 8 bases between the germline ends. The survey-level immunoSEQ assay was used. TCRdb's copy holds only in-frame clones and misses some; the assay was immunoSEQ multiplex PCR. This table holds 36,000 or so clones, 55% to 85% found once. Rectal tissue came from one to two pinch biopsies taken at colonoscopy. General study results and limits: Rectal repertoires separated controls, mild-moderate and acute severe colitis.

A word on this clone: Its antigen is unidentified.

Sequencing was performed on gut tissue. The rearrangement uses TRBV4-2 and TRBJ2-5; D ambiguous. This TCR was recovered from a boy between 10 and 17 years old with moderate ulcerative colitis. The CDR3 reads CASSQGSSQETQYF. CDR3 coding DNA: TGTGCCAGCAGCCAAGGGTCCTCTCAAGAGACCCAGTACTTC.